This passage covers 2 T cell receptor beta chains from one sample sequenced in a study of control samples from healthy donors and cancer patients. Libraries were prepared by immunoSEQ multiplex PCR; TCRdb keeps only in-frame clonotypes and omits some of them. The sample lists about 14,000 clones, roughly three quarters occurring once. The sequencing sample was made of formalin-fixed, paraffin-embedded tissue. The origin of the receptors is a male donor with melanoma.

This clone ranks as large (0.1 to 1%). The chain combines TRBV6-2 or TRBV6-3 with TRBJ1-5; D perhaps matches TRBD1 (5 bases). Germline assignment: CDR1 MNHEY and CDR2 SVGEGT. The CDR3 is 14 residues long. The ends were cut back, 1 base at V and 1 base at J, with 5 bases in the middle. In nucleotides, the CDR3 is TGTGCCAGCAGTTACTGGGGGAGCAATCAGCCCCAGCATTTT. Translated: CASSYWGSNQPQHF.

This chain uses TRBV7-2 with TRBJ2-2; D is tentatively TRBD1 or TRBD2 (5 bases each). The CDR3 spans 13 residues. Germline CDR1 is SGHTA and CDR2 is FQGNSA. The CDR3 here is CAAGKGITGELFF. CDR3 nucleotides: TGTGCAGCCGGGAAGGGGATAACCGGGGAGCTGTTTTTT.